Listed below are T cell receptor beta chains from one sample, sequenced in a study of T cells in Graves' hyperthyroidism and ophthalmopathy. One entry per CDR3 protein, called by TCRdb with MiXCR from the multiplex PCR reads. In the table there are about 720,000 distinct CDR3 sequences, under 20% of which are singletons. Sample: blood. The receptor source for this set is a woman in her 50s with Graves' hyperthyroidism that later progressed to Graves' ophthalmopathy. Each CDR3 is given with its conserved first and last residue. D genes are given only for firm matches. The size of a clone is reported for some rows only, either as once, few or many, or as a class for expanded clones.

d_gene: TRBD1
j_gene: TRBJ1-3
v_gene: TRBV20-1
abundance: .
CDR3nt: TGCAGTGCTAGAGGACAGGGGTACTCTGGAAACACCATATATTTT
CDR3aa: CSARGQGYSGNTIYF

d_gene: .
j_gene: TRBJ2-3
v_gene: TRBV5-8
abundance: few
CDR3nt: TGTGCCAGCAGCTTGGTTTCTGGCGGCCACGATACGCAGTATTTT
CDR3aa: CASSLVSGGHDTQYF

d_gene: .
j_gene: TRBJ1-2
v_gene: TRBV7-3
abundance: .
CDR3nt: TGTGCCAGCAGCCCATTCACAGGGTACGGCTACACCTTC
CDR3aa: CASSPFTGYGYTF

d_gene: TRBD1
j_gene: TRBJ1-2
v_gene: TRBV11-2
abundance: few
CDR3nt: TGTGCCAGCAGCTTAGCCGGGACAGGGGATTCTAACTATGGCTACACCTTC
CDR3aa: CASSLAGTGDSNYGYTF

d_gene: TRBD2
j_gene: TRBJ2-2
v_gene: TRBV19
abundance: .
CDR3nt: TGTGCCAGTAGTGAGGTAGCGGGGAACACCGGGGAGCTGTTTTTT
CDR3aa: CASSEVAGNTGELFF

d_gene: .
j_gene: TRBJ1-6
v_gene: TRBV5-6
abundance: many
CDR3nt: TGTGCCAGCAGCTTGCGGTCCGGGACAAATAATTCACCCCTCCACTTT
CDR3aa: CASSLRSGTNNSPLHF

d_gene: .
j_gene: TRBJ2-7
v_gene: TRBV6-2/TRBV6-3
abundance: few
CDR3nt: TGTGCCAGCAGTTACGATACAGCTGAGCAGTACTTC
CDR3aa: CASSYDTAEQYF

d_gene: .
j_gene: TRBJ2-5
v_gene: TRBV7-8
abundance: .
CDR3nt: TGTGCCAGCAGCTTACTTTCTCAGGGGTACCAAGAGACCCAGTACTTC
CDR3aa: CASSLLSQGYQETQYF

d_gene: .
j_gene: TRBJ1-2
v_gene: TRBV29-1
abundance: .
CDR3nt: TGCAGCGTCGAAGGGGCCCGGAGATATGGCTACACCTTC
CDR3aa: CSVEGARRYGYTF

d_gene: .
j_gene: TRBJ1-2
v_gene: TRBV5-4
abundance: .
CDR3nt: TGTGCCAGCAGCTGGGGGAGGGCAAATGGCTACACCTTC
CDR3aa: CASSWGRANGYTF

d_gene: .
j_gene: TRBJ2-7
v_gene: TRBV27
abundance: many
CDR3nt: TGTGCCAGCAGTCTGGGACTCCGCGGGTACGAGCAGTACTTC
CDR3aa: CASSLGLRGYEQYF

d_gene: .
j_gene: TRBJ2-7
v_gene: TRBV20-1
abundance: few
CDR3nt: TGCAGTGCCACGCGGGACCCGGGGATTTACGAGCAGTACTTC
CDR3aa: CSATRDPGIYEQYF

d_gene: .
j_gene: TRBJ1-4
v_gene: TRBV19
abundance: .
CDR3nt: TGTGCCAGTAGTGGTTACAGGGCGGCTAATGAAAAACTGTTTTTT
CDR3aa: CASSGYRAANEKLFF

d_gene: .
j_gene: TRBJ1-4
v_gene: TRBV2
abundance: many
CDR3nt: TGTGCCAGCAGCCTGACATTATGGGATGAAAAACTGTTTTTT
CDR3aa: CASSLTLWDEKLFF

d_gene: .
j_gene: TRBJ2-1
v_gene: TRBV27
abundance: many
CDR3nt: TGTGCCAGCAGTTTAGAGTCTAGGATCTCCCTTTACAATGAGCAGTTCTTC
CDR3aa: CASSLESRISLYNEQFF

d_gene: .
j_gene: TRBJ2-1
v_gene: TRBV2
abundance: many
CDR3nt: TGTGCCAGCAGTGAAAATGAGCAGTTCTTC
CDR3aa: CASSENEQFF

d_gene: TRBD2
j_gene: TRBJ2-3
v_gene: TRBV12-3/TRBV12-4
abundance: many
CDR3nt: TGTGCCAGTCTTAGCGGGGGGGCCCGAGGAGGTACGCAGTATTTT
CDR3aa: CASLSGGARGGTQYF

d_gene: .
j_gene: TRBJ2-7
v_gene: TRBV3-1
abundance: many
CDR3nt: TGTGCCAGCAGCGTGACCCGGACCTACGAGCAGTACTTC
CDR3aa: CASSVTRTYEQYF

d_gene: .
j_gene: TRBJ1-3
v_gene: TRBV7-2
abundance: many
CDR3nt: TGTGCCAGCAGCTCCAAACAGGGTTCTGGAAACACCATATATTTT
CDR3aa: CASSSKQGSGNTIYF

d_gene: .
j_gene: TRBJ2-1
v_gene: TRBV10-3
abundance: few
CDR3nt: TGTACCATCAATCAGGGTTATGAGCAGTTCTTC
CDR3aa: CTINQGYEQFF

d_gene: .
j_gene: TRBJ1-2
v_gene: TRBV29-1
abundance: few
CDR3nt: TGCAGCGTTGAAGACAGGTTGAGGGACTACACCTTC
CDR3aa: CSVEDRLRDYTF

d_gene: .
j_gene: TRBJ1-1
v_gene: TRBV12-3/TRBV12-4
abundance: many
CDR3nt: TGTGCCAGCAGTTTGGTCTCGATGAACACTGAAGCTTTCTTT
CDR3aa: CASSLVSMNTEAFF

d_gene: TRBD1
j_gene: TRBJ1-4
v_gene: TRBV29-1
abundance: .
CDR3nt: TGCAGCGTCGGACAGGGGAACGGTGGAAAACTGTTTTTT
CDR3aa: CSVGQGNGGKLFF

d_gene: .
j_gene: TRBJ1-5
v_gene: TRBV30
abundance: many
CDR3nt: TGTGCCTGGACCCGGGGACCAAATCAGCCCCAGCATTTT
CDR3aa: CAWTRGPNQPQHF

d_gene: .
j_gene: TRBJ2-2
v_gene: TRBV12-5
abundance: .
CDR3nt: TGTGCTAGTGGTCCAAAACCCCCCGGGGAGCTGTTTTTT
CDR3aa: CASGPKPPGELFF

d_gene: .
j_gene: TRBJ2-3
v_gene: TRBV20-1
abundance: many
CDR3nt: TGCAGTGCTAGAGATCGAGGAAGTAGTTCAGATACGCAGTATTTT
CDR3aa: CSARDRGSSSDTQYF

d_gene: .
j_gene: TRBJ2-5
v_gene: TRBV18
abundance: many
CDR3nt: TGTGCCAGCTCACCAAATCTCCGGGGTCTGGTAGAGACCCAGTACTTC
CDR3aa: CASSPNLRGLVETQYF

d_gene: .
j_gene: TRBJ2-1
v_gene: TRBV12-5
abundance: .
CDR3nt: TGTGCTAGTGGTTCCTCCGGGACATTTGAGAATGAGCAGTTCTTC
CDR3aa: CASGSSGTFENEQFF

d_gene: .
j_gene: TRBJ2-7
v_gene: TRBV4-1
abundance: .
CDR3nt: TGCGCCAGCAGCCACAGACAGGTTAGCTACGAGCAGTACTTC
CDR3aa: CASSHRQVSYEQYF

d_gene: TRBD2
j_gene: TRBJ2-7
v_gene: TRBV29-1
abundance: many
CDR3nt: TGCAGCGTTGTCCGGGTGGGAGGGATCGAGCAGTACTTC
CDR3aa: CSVVRVGGIEQYF

d_gene: .
j_gene: TRBJ1-1
v_gene: TRBV20-1
abundance: many
CDR3nt: TGCAGTGCAGCGACGGCTAAAGCTTTCTTT
CDR3aa: CSAATAKAFF

d_gene: .
j_gene: TRBJ1-2
v_gene: TRBV3-1
abundance: many
CDR3nt: TGTGCCAGCAGCCAAGAGGGGGCGCGGTGGTATGGCTACACCTTC
CDR3aa: CASSQEGARWYGYTF

d_gene: .
j_gene: TRBJ2-7
v_gene: TRBV6-1
abundance: .
CDR3nt: TGTGCCAGCAGTGAATCGGAGGGATACGAGCAGTACTTC
CDR3aa: CASSESEGYEQYF

d_gene: TRBD1
j_gene: TRBJ1-2
v_gene: TRBV12-3/TRBV12-4
abundance: few
CDR3nt: TGTGCCAGCAACCGACAGGGGAATGGCTACACCTTC
CDR3aa: CASNRQGNGYTF

d_gene: .
j_gene: TRBJ2-2
v_gene: TRBV20-1
abundance: many
CDR3nt: TGCAGTGCTAGAGATCCGGGAGCGAACACCGGGGAGCTGTTTTTT
CDR3aa: CSARDPGANTGELFF

d_gene: .
j_gene: TRBJ2-1
v_gene: TRBV4-2
abundance: .
CDR3nt: TGTGCCAGCAGCCTCCTCAACTTCCGGGACCAAGCAAATGAGCAGTTCTTC
CDR3aa: CASSLLNFRDQANEQFF

d_gene: TRBD1
j_gene: TRBJ1-2
v_gene: TRBV30
abundance: many
CDR3nt: TGTGCCTGGAGTACAGGGGTTCGCGGCGATGGCTACACCTTC
CDR3aa: CAWSTGVRGDGYTF